Here is one T cell receptor beta chain with its context. Distinct nucleotide sequences in the sample also encode this CDR3. The data derive from a study of blood T cell repertoires in COVID-19. Looking at the study overall: Both acute and convalescent COVID-19 samples were obtained from the United States, Italy and Spain.

The repertoire was sequenced with immunoSEQ multiplex PCR; TCRdb's copy has only in-frame clones and lacks some. The top ten hold 2.7% of the sample, which has more than 200,000 clones, about 90% seen once. Sequencing input: peripheral blood. This clonotype was sampled from a woman in her sixties with acute or convalescent COVID-19.

CDR3 loop: CASSYSRGTEAFF. Written as DNA, the CDR3 is TGTGCCAGCAGTTACTCAAGGGGCACTGAAGCTTTCTTT. The chain employs TRBV6-5 and TRBJ1-1; weak D call: TRBD1 (5 bases). The CDR3 runs 13 residues. V was clipped by 0 bases and J by 4 bases, with 6 bases between them. Germline-derived CDR1 and CDR2 are MNHEY and SVGAGI.